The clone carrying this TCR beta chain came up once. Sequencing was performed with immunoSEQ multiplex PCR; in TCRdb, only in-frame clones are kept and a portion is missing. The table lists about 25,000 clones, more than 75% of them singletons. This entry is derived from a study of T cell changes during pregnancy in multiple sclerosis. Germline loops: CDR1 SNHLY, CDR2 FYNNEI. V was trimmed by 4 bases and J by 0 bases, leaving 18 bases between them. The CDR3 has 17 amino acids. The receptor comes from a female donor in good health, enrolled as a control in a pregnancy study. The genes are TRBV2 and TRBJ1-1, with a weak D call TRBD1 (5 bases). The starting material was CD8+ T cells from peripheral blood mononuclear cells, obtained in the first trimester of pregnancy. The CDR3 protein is CASSVGRQGGVNTEAFF. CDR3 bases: TGTGCCAGCAGTGTCGGAAGGCAGGGTGGGGTGAACACTGAAGCTTTCTTT.